This TCR beta chain came from a study of blood T cell repertoires in COVID-19 (dated by TCRdb to the early 2020s). Study-level background: Samples from collaborators originated in the United States, Italy and Spain and spanned both the acute and convalescent phases of COVID-19. The prospective study material was composed of cDNA or gDNA derived from T cells, B-cell-depleted T cells, or PBMCs. Subjects who had been exposed to COVID-19, were actively infected with it, or had recovered from it provided the deeply sampled blood TCRbeta repertoires that made up the dataset. The repertoires were made available in a free public database intended to serve as a resource for research on the immune response to SARS-CoV-2. The samples were drawn from the first 160 participants of the ongoing ImmuneRACE study and from 950 to 1,500 subjects provided by 6 global collaborators. A de-identified subject ID, COVID-19 status, age in years and sex were almost always included in the sample metadata. Where available, HLA class I and class II types were taken from metadata supplied by the sample provider and were not determined by assay-based typing.

General study outcomes and caveats: Clinical and demographic metadata were provided uncurated, with the amount varying by source and participant.

A word on this clone: It has no known antigen specificity. Base qualities are missing; no much larger clone stands one base away.

TCRbeta CDR3 regions were amplified from genomic DNA using the immunoSEQ Assay, a bias-controlled multiplex PCR. The published analysis was carried out like this. Within the assay, amplification of reference gene primers was used to estimate how many nucleated cells each sample contained. To quantify the absolute abundance of each unique TCRbeta CDR3 rearrangement, sequence reads were collapsed and filtered. Productive Simpson clonality was computed per sample as the square root of Simpson's diversity index over productive rearrangements. The table was pulled from immuneACCESS by TCRdb, which kept in-frame rearrangements only. Such tables lose some clones; where checked, under half of the loss comes from unresolved V genes, and the rest has no known cause. V, J and clone size reflect that table, while D and trimming were determined from the DNA. For this sample there are approximately 55,000 clones; 65% to 80% appear just once. The ten most abundant clones make up approximately 20% of the sample.

One collaborating source in Seattle enrolled patients during active infection and followed them longitudinally through the course of disease. The collaborating institutions used their own protocols to collect whole blood in K2EDTA tubes. For TCRbeta analysis, collaborators shipped samples as frozen whole blood, isolated PBMCs, or DNA extracted from either of those sample types. The CDR3 measures 13 amino acids from cysteine to phenylalanine. Only the CDR3 DNA is retained, 39 bases long and in frame from the first base. Taken from the germline V gene, the CDR1 and CDR2 loops are SQVTM and ANQGSEA. V loses 4 bases, J loses 5 bases, and the germline ends lie 12 bases apart.

The source is a man aged 30-40 years with COVID-19, enrolled during active disease. The rearranged chain carries TRBV29-1 and TRBJ2-1; a weak D assignment points to TRBD1 (5 bases agree). Input material: peripheral blood. The CDR3: CSVVFVGDNEQFF. Read as DNA, the sequence is TGCAGCGTTGTTTTTGTAGGGGACAATGAGCAGTTCTTC.